This T cell receptor beta chain originates from a study of T cell repertoires in cytomegalovirus infection (dated by TCRdb to between 2018 and 2021). A note on the overall study: Alongside well-studied HLA-B-restricted epitopes, the peptide stimulations were aimed at recently identified HLA-C-restricted CMV epitopes, whose presentation resists viral immunomodulation. Because public TCR beta signatures pointed to carriage of CMV infection together with the matching HLA type, the HLA type of each donor mattered for the analysis.

For this clonotype: Its antigen remains unidentified. No base quality information exists; no much larger clone differs at one position.

CDR1 and CDR2, per the germline V gene (reference sequence), are LNHNV and YYDKDF. The V end gives up 0 bases and the J end 4 bases, leaving 5 bases in the junction not matched to a gene. From cysteine to phenylalanine, the CDR3 is 16 amino acids long. The read is trimmed to its CDR3 DNA, 48 bases read in frame from base 1. Results and caveats for the whole study, not just this receptor: In the ex vivo response, HLA-C-restricted CMV-specific TCR beta clonotypes were dominant, and in two of eight donors the single most frequent clonotype came from this HLA-C-restricted group. Cumulative frequency of public TCR beta family members discriminated carriers of CMV infection plus the relevant HLA type in this cohort and an independent approximately 360-donor cohort.

Sequencing relied on an Illumina HiSeq 1500. TCRdb reworked the public reads: Q25 trimming with fastp, MiXCR clone assembly, productive beta chains retained. Under each unique CDR3 protein, matching rows form one entry showing the most common genes and DNA. This sample gives roughly 350,000 distinct CDR3 sequences in total; nearly 35% of them show up just once. Approximately 13% of the sample is in the top ten clones. The meaning of the sample's treatment or condition label: in vitro stimulation with specific CMV peptide epitopes to enrich CMV-specific T cells. The sequences come from cultured PBMCs, collected from culture after CMV antigen stimulation. The chain is encoded by TRBV15 joined to TRBJ1-1, with 10 bases aligning to TRBD1. The sequence came from a human donor in good health (CMV status not recorded). Some clones in this sample may be carry-over from other donors' samples. The sequenced DNA: TGTGCCACCAGCAGAGATCGTCGGGACAGGGGCACTGAAGCTTTCTTT. This gives the protein CATSRDRRDRGTEAFF. This CDR3, with the reference TRBV15 and TRBJ1-1 proteins standing in past its ends, gives the full variable domain DAMVIQNPRYQVTQFGKPVTLSCSQTLNHNVMYWYQQKSSQAPKLLFHYYDKDFNNEADTPDNFQSRRPNTSFCFLDIRSPGLGDTAMYLCATSRDRRDRGTEAFFGQGTRLTVV.